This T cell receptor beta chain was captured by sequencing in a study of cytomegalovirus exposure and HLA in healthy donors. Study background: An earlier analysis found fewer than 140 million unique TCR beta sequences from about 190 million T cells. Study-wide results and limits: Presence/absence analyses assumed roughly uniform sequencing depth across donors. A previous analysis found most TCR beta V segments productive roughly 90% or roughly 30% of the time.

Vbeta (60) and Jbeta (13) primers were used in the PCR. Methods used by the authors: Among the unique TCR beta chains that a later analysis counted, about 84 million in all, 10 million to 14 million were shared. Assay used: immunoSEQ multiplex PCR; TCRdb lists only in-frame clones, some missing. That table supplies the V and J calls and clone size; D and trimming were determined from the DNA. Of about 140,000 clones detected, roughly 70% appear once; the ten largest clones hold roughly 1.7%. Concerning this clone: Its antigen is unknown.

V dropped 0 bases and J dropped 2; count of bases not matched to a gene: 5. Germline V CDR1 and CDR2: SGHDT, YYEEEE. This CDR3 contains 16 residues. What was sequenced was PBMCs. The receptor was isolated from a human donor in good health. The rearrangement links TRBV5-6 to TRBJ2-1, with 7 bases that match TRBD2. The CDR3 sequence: CASSLASGNTYNEQFF. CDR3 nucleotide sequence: TGTGCCAGCAGCTTGGCTAGCGGAAACACCTACAATGAGCAGTTCTTC.